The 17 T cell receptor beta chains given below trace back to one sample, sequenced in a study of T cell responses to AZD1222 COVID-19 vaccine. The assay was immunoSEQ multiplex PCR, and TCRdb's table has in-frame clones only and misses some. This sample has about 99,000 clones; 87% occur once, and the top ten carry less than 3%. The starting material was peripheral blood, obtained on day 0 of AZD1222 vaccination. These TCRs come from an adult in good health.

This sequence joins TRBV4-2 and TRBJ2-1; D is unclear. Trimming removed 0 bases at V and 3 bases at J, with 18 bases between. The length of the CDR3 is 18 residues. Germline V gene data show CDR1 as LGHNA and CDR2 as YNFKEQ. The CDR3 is CASSQDQAWRDDYNEQFF. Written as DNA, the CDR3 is TGTGCCAGCAGCCAAGATCAAGCATGGCGAGACGACTACAATGAGCAGTTCTTC.

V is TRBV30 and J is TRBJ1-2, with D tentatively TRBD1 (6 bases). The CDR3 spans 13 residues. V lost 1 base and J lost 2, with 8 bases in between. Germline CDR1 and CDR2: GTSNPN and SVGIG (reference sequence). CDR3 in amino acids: CAWSGQENYGYTF. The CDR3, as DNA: TGTGCCTGGAGTGGACAGGAGAACTATGGCTACACCTTC.

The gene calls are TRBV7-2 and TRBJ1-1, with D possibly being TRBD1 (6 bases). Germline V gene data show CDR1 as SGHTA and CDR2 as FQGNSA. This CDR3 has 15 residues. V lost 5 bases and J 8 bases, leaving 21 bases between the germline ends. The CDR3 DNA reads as TGTGCCAGCAGCATAGGGGGAGGAGGGATCACCGAAGCTTTCTTT. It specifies CASSIGGGGITEAFF.

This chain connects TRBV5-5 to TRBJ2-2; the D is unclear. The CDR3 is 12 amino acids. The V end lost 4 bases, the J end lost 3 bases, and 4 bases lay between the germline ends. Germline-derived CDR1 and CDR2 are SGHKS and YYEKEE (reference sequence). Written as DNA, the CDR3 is TGTGCCAGCAGCCCAGACACCGGGGAGCTGTTTTTT. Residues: CASSPDTGELFF.

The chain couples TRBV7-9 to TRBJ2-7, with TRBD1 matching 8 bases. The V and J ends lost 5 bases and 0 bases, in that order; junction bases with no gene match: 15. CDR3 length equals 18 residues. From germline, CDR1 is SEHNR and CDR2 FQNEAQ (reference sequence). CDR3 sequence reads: CASSPRLDRGRSSYEQYF. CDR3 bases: TGTGCCAGCAGCCCGCGCCTCGACAGGGGCCGTAGCTCCTACGAGCAGTACTTC.

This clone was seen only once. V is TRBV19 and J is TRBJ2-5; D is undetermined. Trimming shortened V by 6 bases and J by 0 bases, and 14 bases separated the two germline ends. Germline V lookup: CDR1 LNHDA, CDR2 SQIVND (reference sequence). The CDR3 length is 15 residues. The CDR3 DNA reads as TGTGCCAGTAGCCCAGACGCGTTATACCAAGAGACCCAGTACTTC. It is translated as CASSPDALYQETQYF.

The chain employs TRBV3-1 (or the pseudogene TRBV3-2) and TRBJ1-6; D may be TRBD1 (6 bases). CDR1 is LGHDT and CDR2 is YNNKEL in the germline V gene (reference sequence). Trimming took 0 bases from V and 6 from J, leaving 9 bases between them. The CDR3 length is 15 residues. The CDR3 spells CASSQDGQRNSPLHF. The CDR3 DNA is TGTGCCAGCAGCCAAGATGGACAGCGTAATTCACCCCTCCACTTT.

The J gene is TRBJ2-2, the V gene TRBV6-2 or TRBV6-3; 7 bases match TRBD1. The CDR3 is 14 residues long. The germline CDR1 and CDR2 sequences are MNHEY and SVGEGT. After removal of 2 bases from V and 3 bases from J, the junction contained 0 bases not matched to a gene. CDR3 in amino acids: CASSYGTDTGELFF. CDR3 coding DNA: TGTGCCAGCAGTTACGGGACAGACACCGGGGAGCTGTTTTTT.

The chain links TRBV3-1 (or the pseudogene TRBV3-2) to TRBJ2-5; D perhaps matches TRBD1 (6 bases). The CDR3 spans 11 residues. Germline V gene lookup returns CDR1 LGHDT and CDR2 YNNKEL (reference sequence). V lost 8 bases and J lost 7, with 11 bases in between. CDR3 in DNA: TGTGCCAGCTCCAAAGGGGGGACCCAGTACTTC. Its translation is CASSKGGTQYF.

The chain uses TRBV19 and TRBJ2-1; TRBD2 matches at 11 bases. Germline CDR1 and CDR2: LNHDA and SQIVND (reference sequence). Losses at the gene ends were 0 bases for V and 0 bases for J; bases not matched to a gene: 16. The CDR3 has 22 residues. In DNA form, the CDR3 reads TGTGCCAGTAGTATAGATCTAAACCCCGGGACTAGCGGTAAGAGCTCCTACAATGAGCAGTTCTTC. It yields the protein CASSIDLNPGTSGKSSYNEQFF.

DNA of the CDR3: TGTGCCAGCAGTTACTCGATGTGGGGGGACGAGCAGTACTTC. It yields the protein CASSYSMWGDEQYF. The chain couples TRBV6-5 to TRBJ2-7, with D perhaps TRBD2 (6 bases). Trimming cost V 0 bases and J 5 bases, with 11 bases left between them. The CDR3 contains 14 residues. The germline V gene has CDR1 MNHEY and CDR2 SVGAGI.

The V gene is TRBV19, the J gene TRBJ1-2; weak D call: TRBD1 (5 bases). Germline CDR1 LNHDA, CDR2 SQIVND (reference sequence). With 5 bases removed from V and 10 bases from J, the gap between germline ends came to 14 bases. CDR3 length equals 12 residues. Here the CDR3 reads CASSPEGLLYTF. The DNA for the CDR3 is TGTGCCAGTAGTCCCGAGGGGCTGCTCTACACCTTC.

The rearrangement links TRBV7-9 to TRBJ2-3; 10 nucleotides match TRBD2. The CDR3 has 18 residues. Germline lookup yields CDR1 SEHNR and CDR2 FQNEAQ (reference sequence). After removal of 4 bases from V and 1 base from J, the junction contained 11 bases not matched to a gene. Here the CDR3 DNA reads TGTGCCAGCAGCTCCCCCGTAAGCGGGAGGGCCGGCACAGATACGCAGTATTTT. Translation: CASSSPVSGRAGTDTQYF.

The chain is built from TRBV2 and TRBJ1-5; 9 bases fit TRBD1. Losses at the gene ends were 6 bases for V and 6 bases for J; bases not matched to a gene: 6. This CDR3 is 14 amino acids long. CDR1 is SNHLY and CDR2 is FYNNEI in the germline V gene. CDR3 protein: CASSGTGIGQPQHF. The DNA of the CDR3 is TGTGCCAGCAGCGGGACAGGGATCGGTCAGCCCCAGCATTTT.

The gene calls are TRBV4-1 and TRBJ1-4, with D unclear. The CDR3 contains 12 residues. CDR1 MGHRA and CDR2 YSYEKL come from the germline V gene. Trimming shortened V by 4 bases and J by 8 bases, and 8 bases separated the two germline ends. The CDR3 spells CASSLLGEKLFF. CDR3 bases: TGCGCCAGCAGCCTCTTAGGGGAAAAACTGTTTTTT.

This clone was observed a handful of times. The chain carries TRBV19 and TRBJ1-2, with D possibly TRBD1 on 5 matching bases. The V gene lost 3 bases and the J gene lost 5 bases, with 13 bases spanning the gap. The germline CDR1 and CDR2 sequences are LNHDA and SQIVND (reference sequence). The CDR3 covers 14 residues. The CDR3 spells CASSISGTKYGYTF. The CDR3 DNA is TGTGCCAGTAGTATCTCCGGGACGAAGTATGGCTACACCTTC.

The CDR3 sequence: CASTGTSGRANTDTQYF. The CDR3 DNA reads as TGTGCCAGCACCGGGACTAGCGGGAGGGCAAACACAGATACGCAGTATTTT. V is TRBV13 and J is TRBJ2-3; TRBD2 matches at 16 bases. The CDR3 loop spans 17 amino acids. V trimming: 7 bases; J trimming: 2 bases; junction bases outside the gene matches: 6. Germline V CDR1 and CDR2: PRHDT, FYEKMQ (reference sequence). Together with reference TRBV13 and TRBJ2-3, the CDR3 gives the full variable domain: AAGVIQSPRHLIKEKRETATLKCYPIPRHDTVYWYQQGPGQDPQFLISFYEKMQSDKGSIPDRFSAQQFSDYHSELNMSSLELGDSALYFCASTGTSGRANTDTQYFGPGTRLTVL.